This passage covers 14 T cell receptor beta chains from one sample sequenced in a study of T-cell reconstitution after alpha-beta-depleted transplantation in children. The TCRbeta library was prepared with unique molecular identifiers. TCRdb independently ran MiXCR on the PCR reads; one entry per CDR3 protein. The table shows over 400,000 distinct CDR3 sequences, with roughly an eighth occurring only once. This specimen was PBMCs from the stem cell graft donor, taken from the stem cell graft. These TCRs come from a human donor who donated a stem cell graft to a child with combined immunodeficiency.

This clonotype was seen a few times. One junction end does not reproduce the germline sequence, and a read error may be involved. This chain joins TRBV20-1 and TRBJ1-1; 10 bases fit TRBD1. The CDR3 consists of 15 residues. CDR1 and CDR2 (germline): DFQATT, SNEGSKA (reference sequence). CDR3 nucleotide sequence: TGCAGTGCCAGAGAACCGGGACAGGGGCTGTGGGAAGCTTTCTTT. It encodes CSAREPGQGLWEAFF.

This clonotype has a count of ten or more. This chain connects TRBV7-9 to TRBJ2-1; tentative D call: TRBD2 (6 bases). V was trimmed by 5 bases and J by 7 bases, leaving 21 bases between them. This CDR3 comprises 16 residues. In germline, CDR1 is SEHNR, CDR2 FQNEAQ (reference sequence). DNA of the CDR3: TGTGCCAGCAGCCCCCGTGGTAGCGGATCGTGGAATGAGCAGTTCTTC. This codes for CASSPRGSGSWNEQFF.

The chain is built from TRBV4-1 and TRBJ2-4; D is tentatively TRBD1 or TRBD2 (6 bases each). V lost 1 base and J 0 bases, leaving 16 bases between the germline ends. The CDR3 totals 18 residues. Germline V gene lookup returns CDR1 MGHRA and CDR2 YSYEKL. CDR3 in DNA: TGCGCCAGCAGCCAAGGCGCTCAAGGGGGACTAGCCAAAAACATTCAGTACTTC. It codes for CASSQGAQGGLAKNIQYF.

This rearrangement joins TRBV24-1 to TRBJ2-3; 8 bases align to TRBD1. The CDR3 totals 15 residues. The ends lost 1 base at V and 4 bases at J; junction bases unmatched: 3. Germline CDR1 KGHDR, CDR2 SFDVKD. In DNA form, the CDR3 reads TGTGCCACCAGTGATTTAGCAGGGGGCGCAGATACGCAGTATTTT. Protein sequence: CATSDLAGGADTQYF.

This clonotype was picked up many times. This CDR3 reads CSAATQTSYGYTF. In nucleotides, the CDR3 is TGCAGTGCTGCGACCCAAACTTCCTATGGCTACACCTTC. The chain uses TRBV20-1 and TRBJ1-2; no reliable D call. V was pared by 5 bases and J by 4 bases, with 14 bases between. The CDR3 has 13 amino acids. Germline CDR1 reads DFQATT; CDR2 reads SNEGSKA (reference sequence).

Points on this clonotype: A single base separates this from a much larger clone, so it may be a read error. The rearrangement joins TRBV27 to TRBJ2-7; 9 bases map to TRBD1. The V gene end was trimmed by 10 bases and the J gene end by 3 bases; junction bases not matched to a gene: 13. CDR3 size: 15 residues. Germline loops: CDR1 MNHEY, CDR2 SMNVEV (reference sequence). The CDR3 spells CANRVWTGDFYEQYF. The CDR3 DNA follows: TGTGCCAACAGAGTTTGGACAGGGGACTTCTACGAGCAGTACTTC.

This clonotype was detected ten times or more. The chain has TRBV6-6 and TRBJ1-3, with D unresolved. The CDR3 sequence is 13 residues long. The germline gives CDR1 MNHNY, CDR2 SVGAGI (reference sequence). Deletions cut 2 bases from V and 2 bases from J, with 4 bases between. DNA of the CDR3: TGTGCCAGCAGTTACAGGGCTGGAAACACCATATATTTT. This translates into CASSYRAGNTIYF.

This clonotype was seen repeatedly, ten times or more. J is TRBJ2-1 and V is TRBV4-2; 7 positions match TRBD1. Germline-derived CDR1 and CDR2 are LGHNA and YNFKEQ. CDR3 length equals 13 residues. V was clipped by 1 base and J by 8 bases; unmatched bases: 2. This CDR3 reads CASSQATGDEQFF. CDR3 DNA: TGTGCCAGCAGCCAAGCAACAGGGGATGAGCAGTTCTTC.

This clonotype was seen a few times. The rearrangement uses TRBV7-2 and TRBJ2-3; 8 nucleotides align to TRBD2. The J segment lost 3 bases and the V segment lost 4 bases, leaving 6 bases of the junction unmatched. Germline V gene lookup returns CDR1 SGHTA and CDR2 FQGNSA. The CDR3 length is 15 residues. The CDR3 region is CASSSRGLATDTQYF. CDR3 DNA: TGTGCCAGCAGCTCGAGAGGACTAGCAACAGATACGCAGTATTTT. The full variable domain, rest sourced from reference TRBV7-2 and TRBJ2-3, is GAGVSQSPSNKVTEKGKDVELRCDPISGHTALYWYRQSLGQGLEFLIYFQGNSAPDKSGLPSDRFSAERTGGSVSTLTIQRTQQEDSAVYLCASSSRGLATDTQYFGPGTRLTVL.

The gene calls are TRBV11-2 and TRBJ2-1, with 7 bases fitting TRBD1. Germline lookup yields CDR1 SGHAT and CDR2 FQNNGV. The CDR3 covers 13 residues. V gave up 5 bases and J gave up 6 bases; unmatched junction bases: 4. The CDR3: CASSPDRVNEQFF. In nucleotides, the CDR3 is TGTGCCAGCAGCCCAGACAGGGTCAATGAGCAGTTCTTC.

This clonotype was seen at least ten times. The chain combines TRBV5-6 with TRBJ1-2, with 8 positions matching TRBD1. Germline V gives CDR1 SGHDT, CDR2 YYEEEE. The J segment lost 4 bases and the V segment lost 4 bases, leaving 12 bases of the junction unmatched. The CDR3 is made up of 16 amino acids. The CDR3, as DNA: TGTGCCAGCAGCCATGTGCGTCTCGGGACAGGCTATGGCTACACCTTC. This sequence encodes CASSHVRLGTGYGYTF. The whole variable domain, filled in from reference TRBV5-6 and TRBJ1-2, reads DAGVTQSPTHLIKTRGQQVTLRCSPKSGHDTVSWYQQALGQGPQFIFQYYEEEERQRGNFPDRFSGHQFPNYSSELNVNALLLGDSALYLCASSHVRLGTGYGYTFGSGTRLTVV.

This clonotype came up many times. This chain uses TRBV20-1 with TRBJ1-4, with D maybe TRBD1 (5 bases). The CDR3 sequence is 13 residues long. V shed 6 bases and J shed 5 bases, with 13 bases lying between them. Germline V gene data show CDR1 as DFQATT and CDR2 as SNEGSKA (reference sequence). CDR3 sequence reads: CSAGGRNNEKLFF. The DNA of the CDR3 is TGCAGTGCCGGGGGGAGGAACAATGAAAAACTGTTTTTT.

This clonotype showed up many times. This chain links TRBV10-3 with TRBJ2-1, with D unclear. Germline V gives CDR1 ENHRY, CDR2 SYGVKD. This CDR3 region has 13 residues. Trimming took 0 bases from V and 5 from J, leaving 5 bases between them. The CDR3 region is CAISESNDNEQFF. The CDR3 DNA is TGTGCCATCAGTGAGTCGAATGACAATGAGCAGTTCTTC.

Ten or more counts support this clonotype. The chain employs TRBV4-3 and TRBJ2-7; TRBD1 is a possible D gene (6 bases). The germline V gene has CDR1 LGHNA and CDR2 YSLEER. This CDR3 comprises 15 residues. V lost 4 bases, J lost 2 bases, and 15 bases lay in between. For the CDR3, the DNA is TGCGCCAGCAGCCTACGGCAGGGGCCTCCCTACGAGCAGTACTTC. Its protein product is CASSLRQGPPYEQYF.